This entry lists 26 T cell receptor beta chains sequenced from one sample in a study of T-cell reconstitution after alpha-beta-depleted transplantation in children. TCRbeta library preparation incorporated unique molecular identifiers. MiXCR, run by TCRdb on the PCR reads, gives a single entry per CDR3 protein. The sample records approximately 420,000 distinct CDR3 sequences, 11% being singletons. The sample in question was PBMCs from the stem cell graft donor, obtained from the stem cell graft. The origin of the receptors is a human donor who donated a stem cell graft to a child with acute myeloid leukemia.

This clonotype occurred many times. CDR3 coding DNA: TGTGCCAGCAGCTTGGCTGGGGCTGAGGGGGGAAAACCTTACGAGCAGTACTTC. Residues: CASSLAGAEGGKPYEQYF. V gene TRBV5-5 combines with J gene TRBJ2-7; D is possibly TRBD1 or TRBD2 (6 bases each). V was trimmed by 0 bases and J by 4 bases, leaving 23 bases between them. Germline V gene sequence: CDR1 SGHKS, CDR2 YYEKEE (reference sequence). The CDR3 is 18 residues long.

The DNA of the CDR3 is TGTGCCAGCAGCCAAGGGAACGGCTATGGCTACACCTTC. Translation gives CASSQGNGYGYTF. The chain has TRBV3-1 and TRBJ1-2; no definite D call. V gave up 1 base and J gave up 4 bases, with 7 bases separating them. Germline V gene sequence: CDR1 LGHDT, CDR2 YNNKEL (reference sequence). The CDR3 covers 13 residues. The full variable domain, with the rest looked up from reference TRBV3-1 and TRBJ1-2, is DTAVSQTPKYLVTQMGNDKSIKCEQNLGHDTMYWYKQDSKKFLKIMFSYNNKELIINETVPNRFSPKSPDKAHLNLHINSLELGDSAVYFCASSQGNGYGYTFGSGTRLTVV.

V is TRBV20-1 and J is TRBJ2-7; D possibly corresponds to TRBD2 (6 bases). Germline values: CDR1 DFQATT, CDR2 SNEGSKA (reference sequence). The V end lost 3 bases, the J end lost 1 base, and 10 bases lay between the germline ends. The CDR3 consists of 13 residues. The CDR3 bases are TGCAGTGCTAGTGATGCGGGGTCCTACGAGCAGTACGTC. Its translation: CSASDAGSYEQYV.

This clonotype appeared a few times. The V gene is TRBV5-5, the J gene TRBJ2-7, with D uncertain. The germline gives CDR1 SGHKS, CDR2 YYEKEE (reference sequence). The CDR3 sequence is 12 residues long. The V and J ends lost 4 bases and 5 bases respectively, with 10 bases between them. Here the CDR3 DNA reads TGTGCCAGCAGCCCCCCCCGTGACGAGCAGTACTTC. It yields the protein CASSPPRDEQYF.

This sequence joins TRBV5-1 and TRBJ1-1; D remains unclear. V was shortened by 0 bases and J by 2 bases, with 11 bases between the two germline ends. Looked up from germline, CDR1 is SGHRS and CDR2 is YFSETQ. The CDR3 is 15 residues long. The CDR3 loop is CASSLAGNKNTEAFF. As DNA, the CDR3 is TGCGCCAGCAGCTTGGCCGGGAACAAAAACACTGAAGCTTTCTTT.

The gene calls are TRBV7-3 and TRBJ2-3, with TRBD2 as a possible D gene (5 bases). Trimming removed 5 bases from V and 3 bases from J, with 12 bases in between. CDR3 length equals 14 residues. Germline CDR1 SGHTA, CDR2 FQGTGA. The DNA for the CDR3 is TGTGCCAGCAGCCCCATGGACTTAACAGATACGCAGTATTTT. Translating gives CASSPMDLTDTQYF.

The sample holds many counts of this clonotype. The chain uses TRBV13 and TRBJ1-5; possible D gene TRBD1, 6 bases. CDR3 length equals 14 residues. V was cut by 6 bases and J by 3 bases, with 12 bases left in between. The germline V gene encodes CDR1 PRHDT and CDR2 FYEKMQ (reference sequence). The CDR3 loop reads CASSFGGPNQPQHF. Here the CDR3 DNA reads TGTGCCAGCAGTTTTGGGGGCCCCAATCAGCCCCAGCATTTT.

This clonotype came up a few times. V usage is TRBV30 and J usage is TRBJ2-6; D might be TRBD1 or TRBD2, each matching 5 bases. The CDR3 is 14 residues long. V dropped 5 bases and J dropped 2 bases, with 10 bases sitting between them. Germline V CDR1 and CDR2: GTSNPN, SVGIG (reference sequence). CDR3 protein: CAWDLGPGANVLTF. Written as DNA, the CDR3 is TGTGCCTGGGACCTGGGACCTGGGGCCAACGTCCTGACTTTC.

This clonotype was found many times. The V gene is TRBV7-2, the J gene TRBJ2-1; no reliable D call. Germline values: CDR1 SGHTA, CDR2 FQGNSA. The CDR3 totals 15 residues. Trimming removed 1 base at V and 0 bases at J, with 7 bases between. The CDR3 DNA is TGTGCCAGCAGCTTAGGGGTAGCCTCCTACAATGAGCAGTTCTTC. It specifies CASSLGVASYNEQFF.

Many counts were recorded for this clonotype. The chain has TRBV5-1 and TRBJ1-1; D might be TRBD1 (5 bases). The CDR3 loop spans 14 amino acids. V was shortened by 2 bases and J by 0 bases, with 8 bases between the two germline ends. The V gene's germline CDR1 is SGHRS and CDR2 YFSETQ. The CDR3 region is CASSLSGLNTEAFF. The CDR3 nucleotides read TGCGCCAGCAGCTTATCAGGGCTGAACACTGAAGCTTTCTTT.

This clonotype was seen ten or more times. This chain connects TRBV12-3 or TRBV12-4 to TRBJ1-4; maybe TRBD1 (5 bases). This CDR3 is built from 14 residues. V lost 6 bases, J lost 5 bases, and 13 bases lay in between. The CDR3 sequence: CASSPGAGNEKLFF. DNA of the CDR3: TGTGCCAGCAGCCCCGGGGCAGGGAATGAAAAACTGTTTTTT.

The rearrangement joins TRBV7-9 to TRBJ2-5; D is unresolved. Germline V lookup: CDR1 SEHNR, CDR2 FQNEAQ (reference sequence). V was clipped by 5 bases and J by 3 bases, with 16 bases between them. The CDR3 covers 15 residues. CDR3 residues: CASSPGIGYEETQYF. The CDR3 DNA reads as TGTGCCAGCAGCCCAGGTATTGGCTATGAAGAGACCCAGTACTTC.

This chain links TRBV4-2 with TRBJ2-5, with TRBD1 identical over 7 bases. Germline V gives CDR1 LGHNA, CDR2 YNFKEQ. V lost 0 bases to trimming and J lost 5 bases; unmatched junction nucleotides: 3. The CDR3 loop spans 14 amino acids. The CDR3 DNA follows: TGTGCCAGCAGCCAAGAAGGGGGCACGGAGACCCAGTACTTC. This codes for CASSQEGGTETQYF.

This clonotype was detected only a few times. The chain carries TRBV5-1 and TRBJ2-7; 7 bases match TRBD2. There are 16 residues in the CDR3. V was pared by 0 bases and J by 2 bases, with 8 bases of the junction left unmatched. Germline CDR1 and CDR2: SGHRS and YFSETQ. This CDR3 is CASSLGPSGAPYEQYF. CDR3 DNA: TGCGCCAGCAGCTTGGGGCCTAGCGGAGCACCCTACGAGCAGTACTTC.

The chain couples TRBV27 to TRBJ1-4; 7 bases agree with TRBD1. The CDR3 runs 14 residues. CDR1 and CDR2 (germline): MNHEY, SMNVEV (reference sequence). V lost 4 bases and J lost 6; bases outside the gene matches: 5. The CDR3 loop is CASSSGDSDEKLFF. The DNA of the CDR3 is TGTGCCAGCAGTTCCGGGGACAGTGATGAAAAACTGTTTTTT.

The chain links TRBV12-5 to TRBJ2-1; 8 bases are a match to TRBD1. The CDR3 loop spans 16 amino acids. CDR1 and CDR2 from the germline V gene are LGHNT and FRNRAP. The trim removed 4 bases at V and 5 bases at J, leaving 10 bases unmatched. The CDR3 nucleotides are TGTGCTAGTGGTTCCCCCCCAGGGGGCAACGACAATGAGCAGTTCTTC. As protein: CASGSPPGGNDNEQFF.

This chain connects TRBV20-1 to TRBJ2-1; D is undetermined. Between the trimmed V and J ends, which lost 3 bases and 0 bases, there was a span of 9 bases. The CDR3 is 14 amino acids. Germline loops: CDR1 DFQATT, CDR2 SNEGSKA (reference sequence). The chain's CDR3 is CSARDASSYNEQFF. The CDR3 nucleotides are TGCAGTGCTAGGGATGCTAGCTCCTACAATGAGCAGTTCTTC.

The genes are TRBV21-1 and TRBJ2-7; TRBD2, the table's D call, was not compared with the DNA. TRBV21-1 is a pseudogene. CDR3 size: 14 residues. The CDR3 sequence is CANLARMGFDEQYF. CDR3 in DNA: TGTGCTAATCTAGCACGTATGGGTTTCGACGAGCAGTACTTC.

This clonotype showed up just a few times. V is TRBV3-1 and J is TRBJ1-2, with D perhaps matching TRBD1 (5 bases). Trimming removed 0 bases from V and 7 bases from J, with 9 bases in between. Germline loops: CDR1 LGHDT, CDR2 YNNKEL (reference sequence). This CDR3 is 13 amino acids long. CDR3 loop: CASSQEGPSGYTF. The CDR3 coding sequence is TGTGCCAGCAGCCAAGAGGGGCCCTCTGGCTACACCTTC.

This clonotype was seen a handful of times. This chain joins TRBV11-3 and TRBJ2-7; D is possibly TRBD2 (5 bases). The germline gives CDR1 SGHNT, CDR2 YENEEA. The CDR3 consists of 13 residues. With 1 base removed from V and 6 bases from J, the gap between germline ends came to 10 bases. CDR3 in DNA: TGTGCCAGCAGCTTAGGGCTAGCCTTCGAGCAGTACTTC. Its translation is CASSLGLAFEQYF.

The CDR3 DNA reads as TGTGCCAGCAGCTTGGGGTCGGGCAGGTCCTACGAGCAGTACTTC. It codes for CASSLGSGRSYEQYF. The J gene is TRBJ2-7, the V gene TRBV5-5; D gene ambiguous. CDR3 size: 15 residues. From germline, CDR1 is SGHKS and CDR2 YYEKEE (reference sequence). Trimming shortened V by 0 bases and J by 1 base, and 11 bases separated the two germline ends.

The genes are TRBV14 and TRBJ1-2; 7 bases agree with TRBD1. CDR3 length equals 13 residues. Germline CDR1 SGHDN, CDR2 FVKESK. After removal of 3 bases from V and 5 bases from J, the junction contained 3 bases not matched to a gene. The CDR3 DNA reads TGTGCCAGCAGCCAGACAGGGTATTATGGCTACACCTTC. It is translated as CASSQTGYYGYTF.

This chain uses TRBV5-1 with TRBJ2-7, with D perhaps being TRBD1 or TRBD2 (5 bases each). The V end lost 3 bases, the J end lost 0 bases, and 13 bases lay between the germline ends. The CDR3 is 15 amino acids. CDR1 is SGHRS and CDR2 is YFSETQ in the germline V gene. The DNA of the CDR3 is TGCGCCAGCAGCTCCTCCGGGACGGACTCCTACGAGCAGTACTTC. It specifies CASSSSGTDSYEQYF.

This chain uses TRBV4-3 with TRBJ1-2; D gene uncertain. Between the trimmed V and J ends, which lost 0 bases and 4 bases, there was a span of 9 bases. The germline V gene has CDR1 LGHNA and CDR2 YSLEER. There are 14 residues in the CDR3. CDR3 DNA: TGCGCCAGCAGCCAAGATCTTGCACCCTATGGCTACACCTTC. Its translation: CASSQDLAPYGYTF.

The J gene is TRBJ1-2, the V gene TRBV27, with D possibly TRBD1 on 5 matching bases. V dropped 7 bases and J dropped 8 bases, with 17 bases sitting between them. Germline lookup yields CDR1 MNHEY and CDR2 SMNVEV (reference sequence). The CDR3 extends over 13 amino acids. This CDR3 is CASTQGTGRGYTF. CDR3 nucleotide sequence: TGTGCCAGCACCCAAGGGACCGGCAGGGGCTACACCTTC.

This clonotype came up a few times. The rearrangement uses TRBV11-3 and TRBJ2-7; the D gene is possibly TRBD2 (5 bases). V lost 1 base, J lost 1 base, and 20 bases lay in between. CDR3 length: 18 residues. Germline lookup yields CDR1 SGHNT and CDR2 YENEEA. In nucleotides, the CDR3 is TGTGCCAGCAGCTTAGTGGTTCCGCCTAGCCCGCAGTCCTACGAGCAGTACTTC. Protein product: CASSLVVPPSPQSYEQYF.